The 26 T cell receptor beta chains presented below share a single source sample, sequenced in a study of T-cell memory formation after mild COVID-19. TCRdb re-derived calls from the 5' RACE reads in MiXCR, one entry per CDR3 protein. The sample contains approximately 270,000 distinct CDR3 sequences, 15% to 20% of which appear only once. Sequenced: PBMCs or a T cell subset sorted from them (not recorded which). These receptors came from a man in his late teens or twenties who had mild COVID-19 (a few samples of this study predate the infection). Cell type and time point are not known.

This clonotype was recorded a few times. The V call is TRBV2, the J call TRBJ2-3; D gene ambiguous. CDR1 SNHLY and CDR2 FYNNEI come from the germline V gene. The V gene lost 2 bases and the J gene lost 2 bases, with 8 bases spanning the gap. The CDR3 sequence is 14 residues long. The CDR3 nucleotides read TGTGCCAGCAGTGAACTGGAATCCACAGATACGCAGTATTTT. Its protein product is CASSELESTDTQYF.

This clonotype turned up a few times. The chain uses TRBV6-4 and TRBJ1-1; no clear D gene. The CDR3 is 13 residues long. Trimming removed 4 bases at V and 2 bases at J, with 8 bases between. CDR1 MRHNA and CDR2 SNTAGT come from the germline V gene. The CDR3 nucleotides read TGTGCCAGCAGTGTCTCGATAAACACTGAAGCTTTCTTT. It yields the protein CASSVSINTEAFF.

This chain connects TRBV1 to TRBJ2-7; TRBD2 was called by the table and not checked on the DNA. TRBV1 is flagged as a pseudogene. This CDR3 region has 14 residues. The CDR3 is CTSSRDLASYEQYF. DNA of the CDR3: TGCACCAGCAGCCGGGACTTAGCCTCCTACGAGCAGTACTTC.

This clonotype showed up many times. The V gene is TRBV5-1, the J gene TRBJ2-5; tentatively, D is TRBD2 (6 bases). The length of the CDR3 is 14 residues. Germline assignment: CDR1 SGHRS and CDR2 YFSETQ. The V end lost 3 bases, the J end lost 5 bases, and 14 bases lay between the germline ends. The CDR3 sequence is CASSSGTPAETQYF. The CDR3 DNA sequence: TGCGCCAGCAGCTCCGGGACTCCAGCGGAGACCCAGTACTTC.

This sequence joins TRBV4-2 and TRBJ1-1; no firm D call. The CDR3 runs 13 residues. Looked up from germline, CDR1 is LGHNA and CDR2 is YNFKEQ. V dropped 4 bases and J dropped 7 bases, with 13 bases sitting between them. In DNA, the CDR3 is TGTGCCAGCAGCCCCCCGGATGGTAATGAAGCTTTCTTT. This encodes CASSPPDGNEAFF.

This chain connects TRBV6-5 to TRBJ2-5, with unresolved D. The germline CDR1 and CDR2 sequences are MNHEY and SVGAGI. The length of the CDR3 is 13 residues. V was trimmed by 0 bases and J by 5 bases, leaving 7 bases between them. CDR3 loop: CASSYSYAETQYF. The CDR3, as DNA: TGTGCCAGCAGTTACTCGTATGCTGAGACCCAGTACTTC.

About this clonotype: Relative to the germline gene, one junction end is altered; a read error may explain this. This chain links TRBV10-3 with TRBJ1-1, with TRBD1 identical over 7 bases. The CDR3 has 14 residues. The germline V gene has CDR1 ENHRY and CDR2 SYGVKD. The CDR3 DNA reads TGTGCCATCGGTGACAGGGATCGCTCGGCTGAAGCTTTCTTT. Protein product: CAIGDRDRSAEAFF.

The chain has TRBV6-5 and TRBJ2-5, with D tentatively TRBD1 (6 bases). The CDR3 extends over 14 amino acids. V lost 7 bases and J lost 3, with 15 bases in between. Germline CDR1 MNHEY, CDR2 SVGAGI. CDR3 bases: TGTGCCAGCAAACTCAGGGGAGAGGAAGAGACCCAGTACTTC. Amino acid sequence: CASKLRGEEETQYF.

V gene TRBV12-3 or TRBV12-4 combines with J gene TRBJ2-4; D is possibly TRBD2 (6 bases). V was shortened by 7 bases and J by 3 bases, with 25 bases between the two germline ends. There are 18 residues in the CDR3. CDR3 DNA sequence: TGTGCCAGCACCCCTTCGGGACTTAAATCTATGGGCAAAAACATTCAGTACTTC. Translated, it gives CASTPSGLKSMGKNIQYF.

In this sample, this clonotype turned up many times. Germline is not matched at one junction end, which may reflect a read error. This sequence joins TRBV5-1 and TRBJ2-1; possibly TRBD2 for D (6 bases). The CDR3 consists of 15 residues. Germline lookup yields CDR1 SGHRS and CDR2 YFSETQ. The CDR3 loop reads CASSLGAGKSPALSF. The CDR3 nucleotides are TGCGCCAGCAGCTTGGGCGCGGGAAAATCCCCAGCCCTAAGCTTC.

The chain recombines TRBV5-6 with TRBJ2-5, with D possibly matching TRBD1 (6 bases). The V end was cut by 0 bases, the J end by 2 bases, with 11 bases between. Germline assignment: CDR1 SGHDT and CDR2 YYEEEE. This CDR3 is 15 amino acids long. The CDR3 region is CASSLVDRLQETQYF. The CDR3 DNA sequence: TGTGCCAGCAGCTTGGTTGACAGGTTACAAGAGACCCAGTACTTC.

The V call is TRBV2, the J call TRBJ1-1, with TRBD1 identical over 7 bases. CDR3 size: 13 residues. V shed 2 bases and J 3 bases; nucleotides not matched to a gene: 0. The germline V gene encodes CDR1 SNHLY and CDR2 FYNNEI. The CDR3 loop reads CASSEQGDTEAFF. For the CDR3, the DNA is TGTGCCAGCAGTGAACAGGGGGACACTGAAGCTTTCTTT.

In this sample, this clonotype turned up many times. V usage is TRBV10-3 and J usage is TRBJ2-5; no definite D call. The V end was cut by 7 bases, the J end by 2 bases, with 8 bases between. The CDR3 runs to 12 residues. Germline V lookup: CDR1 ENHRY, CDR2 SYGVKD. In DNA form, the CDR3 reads TGTGCCATCAAAAGGGAACAAGAGACCCAGTACTTC. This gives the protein CAIKREQETQYF.

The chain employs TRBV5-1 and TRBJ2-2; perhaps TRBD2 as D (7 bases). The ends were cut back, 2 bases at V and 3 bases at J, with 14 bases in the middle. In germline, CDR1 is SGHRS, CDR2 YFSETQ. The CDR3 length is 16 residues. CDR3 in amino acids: CASSFFRGGDTGELFF. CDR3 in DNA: TGCGCCAGCAGCTTTTTCAGGGGAGGGGACACCGGGGAGCTGTTTTTT.

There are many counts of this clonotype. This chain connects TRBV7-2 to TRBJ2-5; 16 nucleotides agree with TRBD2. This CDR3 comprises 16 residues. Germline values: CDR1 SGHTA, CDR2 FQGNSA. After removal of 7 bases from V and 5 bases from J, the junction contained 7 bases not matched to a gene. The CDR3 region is CASTSGLAGGLETQYF. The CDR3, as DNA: TGTGCCAGCACCTCGGGACTAGCGGGGGGGCTTGAGACCCAGTACTTC.

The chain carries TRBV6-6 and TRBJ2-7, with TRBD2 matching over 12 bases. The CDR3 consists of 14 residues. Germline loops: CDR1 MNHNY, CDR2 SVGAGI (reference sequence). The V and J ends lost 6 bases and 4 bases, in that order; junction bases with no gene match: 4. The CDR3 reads CASRGGLAGYEQYV. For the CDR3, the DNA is TGTGCCAGCAGGGGAGGACTAGCGGGGTACGAGCAGTACGTC.

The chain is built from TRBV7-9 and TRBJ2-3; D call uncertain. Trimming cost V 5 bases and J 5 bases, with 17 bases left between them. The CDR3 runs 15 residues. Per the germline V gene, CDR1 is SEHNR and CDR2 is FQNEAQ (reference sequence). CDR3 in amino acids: CASSTGSRNRDTQYF. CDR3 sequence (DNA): TGTGCCAGCAGCACCGGCTCCCGTAATAGAGATACGCAGTATTTT.

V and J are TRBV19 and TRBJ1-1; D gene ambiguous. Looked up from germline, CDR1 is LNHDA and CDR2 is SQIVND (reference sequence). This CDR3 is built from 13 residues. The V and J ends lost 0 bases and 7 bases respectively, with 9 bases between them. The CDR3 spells CASSIDGTLEAFF. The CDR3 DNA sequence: TGTGCCAGTAGTATAGACGGAACCCTTGAAGCTTTCTTT.

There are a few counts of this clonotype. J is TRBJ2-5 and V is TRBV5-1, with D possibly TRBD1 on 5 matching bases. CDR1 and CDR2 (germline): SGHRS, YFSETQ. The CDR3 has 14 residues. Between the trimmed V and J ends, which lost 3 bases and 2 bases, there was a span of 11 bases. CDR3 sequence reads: CASSSRQPQETQYF. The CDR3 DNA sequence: TGCGCCAGCAGCTCCCGACAGCCTCAAGAGACCCAGTACTTC.

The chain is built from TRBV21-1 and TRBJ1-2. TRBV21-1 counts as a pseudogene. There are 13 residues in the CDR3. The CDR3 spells CASSKAKEPGYTF. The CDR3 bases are TGTGCCAGCAGCAAAGCTAAGGAGCCTGGCTACACCTTC.

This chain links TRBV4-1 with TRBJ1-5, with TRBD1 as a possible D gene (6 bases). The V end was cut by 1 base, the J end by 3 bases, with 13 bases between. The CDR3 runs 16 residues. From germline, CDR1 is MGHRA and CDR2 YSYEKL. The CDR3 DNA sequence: TGCGCCAGCAGCCAAGCTGGCACAGGGAACAATCAGCCCCAGCATTTT. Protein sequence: CASSQAGTGNNQPQHF.

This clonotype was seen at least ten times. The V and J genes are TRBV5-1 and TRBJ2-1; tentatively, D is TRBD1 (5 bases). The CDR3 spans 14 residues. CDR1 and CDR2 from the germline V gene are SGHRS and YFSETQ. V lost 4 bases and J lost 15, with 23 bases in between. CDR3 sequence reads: CASSPLGQGVERFF. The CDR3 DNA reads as TGCGCCAGCAGCCCCCTAGGGCAAGGGGTAGAGAGGTTCTTC. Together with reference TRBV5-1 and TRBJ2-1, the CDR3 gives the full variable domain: KAGVTQTPRYLIKTRGQQVTLSCSPISGHRSVSWYQQTPGQGLQFLFEYFSETQRNKGNFPGRFSGRQFSNSRSEMNVSTLELGDSALYLCASSPLGQGVERFFGPGTRLTVL.

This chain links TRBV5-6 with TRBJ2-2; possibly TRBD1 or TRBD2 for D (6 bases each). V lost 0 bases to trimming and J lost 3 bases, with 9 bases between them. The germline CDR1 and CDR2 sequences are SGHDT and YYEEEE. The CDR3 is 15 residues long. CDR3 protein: CASSLEGGYTGELFF. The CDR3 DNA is TGTGCCAGCAGCTTGGAGGGGGGATACACCGGGGAGCTGTTTTTT.

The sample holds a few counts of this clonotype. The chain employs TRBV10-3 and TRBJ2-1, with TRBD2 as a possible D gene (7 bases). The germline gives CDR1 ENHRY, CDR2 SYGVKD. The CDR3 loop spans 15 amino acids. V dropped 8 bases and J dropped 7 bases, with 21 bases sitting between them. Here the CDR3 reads CAISGGGETRNEQFF. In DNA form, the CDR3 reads TGTGCCATCTCTGGAGGGGGGGAGACGAGGAATGAGCAGTTCTTC.

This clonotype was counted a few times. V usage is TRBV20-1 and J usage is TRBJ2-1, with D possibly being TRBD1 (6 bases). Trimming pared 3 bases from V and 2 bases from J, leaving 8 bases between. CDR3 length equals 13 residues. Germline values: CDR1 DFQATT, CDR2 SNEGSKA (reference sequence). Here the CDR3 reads CSASHRAYNEQFF. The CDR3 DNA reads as TGCAGTGCTAGCCACAGGGCCTACAATGAGCAGTTCTTC.

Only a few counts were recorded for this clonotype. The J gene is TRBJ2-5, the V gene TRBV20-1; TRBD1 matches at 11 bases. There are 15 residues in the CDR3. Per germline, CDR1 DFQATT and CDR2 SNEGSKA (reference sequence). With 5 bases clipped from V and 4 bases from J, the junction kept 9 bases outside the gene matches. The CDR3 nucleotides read TGCAGTGCTGATCGACGGGACAGGGGGAGAGAGACCCAGTACTTC. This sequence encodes CSADRRDRGRETQYF.